This T cell receptor beta chain was profiled in a study of blood T cell repertoires in COVID-19 (dated by TCRdb to the early 2020s). At the level of the whole study: Samples covering the acute and convalescent phases of COVID-19 were provided by collaborators in the United States, Italy and Spain. The material from the prospective study consisted of cDNA or gDNA derived from T cells, B-cell-depleted T cells, or PBMCs. Where available, HLA class I and class II types were obtained from metadata supplied by the sample provider rather than from assay-based typing. Sample metadata almost always included a de-identified subject ID, COVID-19 status, age in years and sex. A freely available public database, intended as a resource for researchers studying the immune response to SARS-CoV-2, is where the repertoires were released. Subjects who had been exposed to COVID-19, were actively infected with it, or had recovered from it provided the deeply sampled blood TCRbeta repertoires that made up the dataset. The samples were drawn from the first 160 participants of the ongoing ImmuneRACE study and from more than 1,000 subjects provided by 6 global collaborators. On the study overall, not on this receptor specifically: How much clinical and demographic metadata was included differed by source and by participant, and the metadata was provided uncurated.

The immunoSEQ Assay, a bias-controlled multiplex PCR, was used to amplify TCRbeta CDR3 regions from genomic DNA. From the authors' description of their analysis: The number of nucleated cells in each sample was estimated from the amplification of reference gene primers within the assay. To quantify the absolute abundance of each unique TCRbeta CDR3 rearrangement, sequence reads were collapsed and filtered. For each sample, productive Simpson clonality was calculated by taking the square root of Simpson's diversity index across productive rearrangements. TCRdb re-hosts the immuneACCESS table, in-frame sequences only. Its copies lack some clones; in the studies checked, an unresolved V gene accounts for under half of them, and the cause for the rest is not known. V, J and clone size were drawn from that table, and D and trimming were deduced from the DNA. For this sample there are 95,000 to 150,000 clones; about 79% appear just once. The top ten clonotypes cover around 37% of the sample.

The collaborating institutions used their own protocols to collect whole blood in K2EDTA tubes. For TCRbeta analysis, collaborators shipped samples in one of three forms: frozen whole blood, isolated PBMCs, or DNA extracted from either of those sample types. As concerns this clone: Its antigen remains undetermined. Per-base qualities were not stored, and no clone one base away is much larger.

Trimming takes 4 bases from V and 0 bases from J, and the germline ends sit 9 bases apart. CDR3 length: 14 amino acids, cysteine to phenylalanine. Only CDR3 DNA is held: 42 bases, read in frame from base 1. Taken from the germline V gene (reference sequence), the CDR1 and CDR2 loops are LGHDT and YNNKEL. Input material: peripheral blood. The rearrangement joined TRBV3-1 (or the pseudogene TRBV3-2) to TRBJ1-1, and possibly TRBD1, on 5 matching bases. This TCR came from a man aged 40-49 years with active or convalescent COVID-19. In nucleotide form, the sequence is TGTGCCAGCAGCCTTACAGGTTTGAACACTGAAGCTTTCTTT. This yields the protein CASSLTGLNTEAFF.